These T cell receptor beta chains were read from a single sample in a study of CD8 T cells in ankylosing spondylitis. MiXCR, run by TCRdb on the 5' RACE reads, gives a single entry per CDR3 protein. This sample yields 150,000 to 200,000 distinct CDR3 sequences, of which 8.5% to 10% are seen a single time; over 13% belongs to the top ten. The sample comprised blood, either unsorted or a sorted T cell fraction (not recorded which). The receptors come from a female donor with ankylosing spondylitis or in good health (not recorded which). CDR3s include the opening cysteine and the closing phenylalanine or tryptophan.

TRBV29-1,CSVAVAGSLVDEQFF
TRBV12-5,CASAPGGDEQFF
TRBV27,CASSLGDYPKGNEQFF
TRBV24-1,CATSDFAGTEAFF
TRBV5-4,CASSLGVAGTLHNEQFF
TRBV7-2,CASSPLTSGTPYEQYF
TRBV28,CASSSFREAREQYF
TRBV6-5,CASSYLQGGGGYTF
TRBV7-8,CASSLSVGGRVAAFF
TRBV4-2,CASSQDPTGDSYNEQFF
TRBV7-3,CASSLGTGKGQETQYF
TRBV7-9,CASSLPGQGPYEQYF
TRBV24-1,CATKRDENTEAFF
TRBV28,CASSLFGRGQPQHF
TRBV24-1,CATSDPRAGGPYEQYF
TRBV19,CASTPPDRAGRGAFF
TRBV7-2,CASSLWPGTNYEQYF
TRBV30,CAWSVARATEAFF
TRBV10-3,CAIGDEQFF
TRBV5-8,CASARGGDQETQYF
TRBV7-8,CASSFKGNEQFF
TRBV4-3,CASSQEGGYTGELFF
TRBV7-9,CASTTETNEQFF
TRBV12-3/TRBV12-4,CASSFNGELFF
TRBV16,CASSIGGRHEQYF
TRBV4-1,CASSQAAVGPDEQYF
TRBV7-9,CASSPPVSSSYEQYF